The next 2 T cell receptor beta chains were all read from a single sample in a study of siplizumab effects on memory and regulatory T cells. The protocol was immunoSEQ multiplex PCR, while the TCRdb copy is restricted to in-frame clones and leaves out a portion. The sample has some 97,000 clones; around 90% are singletons. Sequencing used CD4+ T cells sorted from blood. The receptors stem from a human donor in good health.

This sequence joins TRBV9 and TRBJ1-1; D not certain. The CDR3 extends over 13 amino acids. The V and J ends lost 3 bases and 6 bases respectively, with 12 bases between them. The germline gives CDR1 SGDLS, CDR2 YYNGEE. This chain's CDR3 is CASSDPWGAEAFF. The CDR3 nucleotides are TGTGCCAGCAGCGACCCATGGGGAGCTGAAGCTTTCTTT.

The rearrangement uses TRBV19 and TRBJ1-1, with TRBD1 as a possible D gene (5 bases). V was clipped by 7 bases and J by 5 bases, with 17 bases between them. The CDR3 has 14 amino acids. In germline, CDR1 is LNHDA, CDR2 SQIVND (reference sequence). This CDR3 is CASNLDTPDTEAFF. As DNA, the CDR3 is TGTGCCAGTAACCTGGACACGCCAGATACTGAAGCTTTCTTT.